The next 10 T cell receptor beta chains were all read from a single sample in a study of response to subunit inactivated influenza vaccine. TCRdb recomputed calls from the RT-PCR reads with MiXCR, one row per CDR3 protein. The profile shows more than 700,000 distinct CDR3 sequences, 21% of them singletons. The sample in question was PBMCs from blood, obtained roughly 5 days after vaccination. Receptor source: a man aged 45-65 years who received an inactivated influenza vaccine.

The chain recombines TRBV7-9 with TRBJ2-1; 7 nucleotides line up with TRBD2. CDR1 is SEHNR, CDR2 FQNEAQ, per germline (reference sequence). V trimming: 5 bases; J trimming: 4 bases; junction bases outside the gene matches: 8. The CDR3 spans 15 residues. The CDR3 nucleotides are TGTGCCAGCAGCCTGGGGGGACTACCTTACAATGAGCAGTTCTTC. Translating gives CASSLGGLPYNEQFF.

This sequence joins TRBV20-1 and TRBJ2-7, with 11 nucleotides matching TRBD2. The trim removed 2 bases at V and 3 bases at J, leaving 6 bases unmatched. The V gene's germline CDR1 is DFQATT and CDR2 SNEGSKA (reference sequence). CDR3 length: 15 amino acids. This CDR3 is CSARPRLAGYYEQYF. The DNA of the CDR3 is TGCAGTGCTAGACCCCGACTAGCGGGATACTACGAGCAGTACTTC.

This clonotype was counted many times. The CDR3 region has the DNA TGCGCCAGCAGCTTTTCGGTCGGGTCCTACGAGCAGTACTTC. Residues: CASSFSVGSYEQYF. This chain joins TRBV5-1 and TRBJ2-7; D is unresolved. The germline V gene has CDR1 SGHRS and CDR2 YFSETQ. The CDR3 spans 14 residues. With 2 bases removed from V and 1 base from J, the gap between germline ends came to 10 bases.

This clonotype occurred a few times. V is TRBV10-3 and J is TRBJ2-7, with a possible D match to TRBD2 (5 bases). The CDR3 spans 14 residues. From germline, CDR1 is ENHRY and CDR2 SYGVKD. Trimming removed 6 bases from V and 6 bases from J, with 18 bases in between. The CDR3 region is CAIRVRADSGEQYF. CDR3 coding DNA: TGTGCCATCAGGGTGCGGGCGGATAGTGGCGAGCAGTACTTC.

This clonotype was seen more than once but under ten times. The V call is TRBV24-1, the J call TRBJ2-1, with TRBD2 matching 14 bases. The CDR3 contains 17 residues. The germline V gene encodes CDR1 KGHDR and CDR2 SFDVKD. V dropped 4 bases and J dropped 2; count of bases not matched to a gene: 3. The CDR3 region has the DNA TGTGCCACCAGTGACCCGGGACTAGCGGGAGCCTACAATGAGCAGTTCTTC. Its translation: CATSDPGLAGAYNEQFF.

This clonotype was picked up a small number of times. This sequence joins TRBV5-6 and TRBJ2-3; D is possibly TRBD2 (5 bases). With 4 bases removed from V and 2 bases from J, the gap between germline ends came to 14 bases. The CDR3 is made up of 15 amino acids. The germline gives CDR1 SGHDT, CDR2 YYEEEE. In DNA form, the CDR3 reads TGTGCCAGCAGCACACCGAGGGAGCCCACAGATACGCAGTATTTT. Its protein is CASSTPREPTDTQYF.

V is TRBV28 and J is TRBJ1-6, with TRBD1 identical over 7 bases. The length of the CDR3 is 14 residues. The junction had 10 bases not matched to a gene; V was cut back by 10 bases and J by 7 bases. The germline V gene encodes CDR1 MDHEN and CDR2 SYDVKM. The CDR3 here is CATDRDRENSPLHF. For the CDR3, the DNA is TGTGCCACCGACCGGGACAGAGAGAATTCACCCCTCCACTTT. The full variable domain, completed using reference TRBV28 and TRBJ1-6, is DVKVTQSSRYLVKRTGEKVFLECVQDMDHENMFWYRQDPGLGLRLIYFSYDVKMKEKGDIPEGYSVSREKKERFSLILESASTNQTSMYLCATDRDRENSPLHFGNGTRLTVT.

This clonotype was seen a handful of times. This chain joins TRBV12-3 or TRBV12-4 and TRBJ1-5; TRBD1 matches 8 bases. V shed 6 bases and J 0 bases; nucleotides not matched to a gene: 13. This CDR3 has 18 amino acids. Here the CDR3 DNA reads TGTGCCAGCAGGGGAGGGACAGGAGGAAGATATAGCAATCAGCCCCAGCATTTT. This sequence encodes CASRGGTGGRYSNQPQHF.

Only a few counts were recorded for this clonotype. The V and J genes are TRBV7-3 and TRBJ2-2, with D perhaps TRBD1 (5 bases). V was cut by 8 bases and J by 8 bases, with 18 bases left in between. There are 14 residues in the CDR3. CDR1 and CDR2 (germline): SGHTA, FQGTGA. CDR3 sequence (DNA): TGTGCCAGCGCCTTCGGCCCCCGGACAGGGGAGCTGTTTTTT. Its translation: CASAFGPRTGELFF.

This clonotype was found many times. This rearrangement joins TRBV9 to TRBJ2-7; no clear D gene. In germline, CDR1 is SGDLS, CDR2 YYNGEE. CDR3 size: 12 residues. V lost 3 bases, J lost 9 bases, and 13 bases lay in between. The CDR3 loop is CASSGSESRQYF. The CDR3 DNA is TGTGCCAGCAGCGGATCCGAGTCCAGGCAGTACTTC.